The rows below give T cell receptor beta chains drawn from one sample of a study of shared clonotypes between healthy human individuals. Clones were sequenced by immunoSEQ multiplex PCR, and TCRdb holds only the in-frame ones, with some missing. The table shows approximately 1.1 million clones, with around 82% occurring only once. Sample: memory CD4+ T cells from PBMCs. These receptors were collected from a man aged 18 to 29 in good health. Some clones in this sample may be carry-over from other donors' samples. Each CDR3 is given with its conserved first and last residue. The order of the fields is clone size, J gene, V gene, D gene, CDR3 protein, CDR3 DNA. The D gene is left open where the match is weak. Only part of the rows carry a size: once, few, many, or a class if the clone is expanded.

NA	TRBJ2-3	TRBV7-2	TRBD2	CASSPSGRFTDTQYF	TGTGCCAGCAGCCCTAGCGGGAGGTTCACAGATACGCAGTATTTT
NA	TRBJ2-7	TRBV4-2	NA	CASSQVKRAYEQYF	TGTGCCAGCAGCCAAGTAAAAAGGGCATACGAGCAGTACTTC
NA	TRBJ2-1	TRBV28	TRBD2	CASSLFPGGSPSYNEQFF	TGTGCCAGCAGTTTATTTCCGGGAGGGTCCCCCTCCTACAATGAGCAGTTCTTC
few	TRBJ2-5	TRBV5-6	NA	CASSPLTGGGVTQYF	TGTGCCAGCAGCCCCCTCACTGGGGGCGGGGTGACCCAGTACTTC
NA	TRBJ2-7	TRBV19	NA	CASSFVRGYEQYF	TGTGCCAGTAGTTTCGTCAGGGGTTACGAGCAGTACTTC
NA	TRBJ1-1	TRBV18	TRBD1	CASSQVQGALAEAFF	TGTGCCAGCTCACAGGTTCAGGGGGCCTTAGCTGAAGCTTTCTTT
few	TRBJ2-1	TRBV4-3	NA	CASSQGFEGTSYNEQFF	TGCGCCAGCAGCCAAGGATTTGAAGGGACCTCTTACAATGAGCAGTTCTTC
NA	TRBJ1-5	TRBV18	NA	CASSPAVGGNQPQHF	TGTGCCAGCTCACCGGCGGTCGGAGGCAATCAGCCCCAGCATTTT
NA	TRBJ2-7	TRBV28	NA	CASSISGTNYEQYF	TGTGCCAGCAGTATCTCCGGGACCAACTACGAGCAGTACTTC
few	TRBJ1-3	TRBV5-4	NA	CASKSNRAGNTIYF	TGTGCCAGCAAATCTAACAGGGCTGGAAACACCATATATTTT
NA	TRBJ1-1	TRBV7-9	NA	CASSLGIREGEAFF	TGTGCCAGCAGCTTAGGTATCAGGGAGGGTGAAGCTTTCTTT
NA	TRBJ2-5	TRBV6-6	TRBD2	CASSYPGLVETQYF	TGTGCCAGCAGTTACCCGGGACTAGTTGAGACCCAGTACTTC
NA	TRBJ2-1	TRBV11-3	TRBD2	CASSLEAGAAYNEQFF	TGTGCCAGCAGCTTAGAAGCGGGAGCGGCCTACAATGAGCAGTTCTTC
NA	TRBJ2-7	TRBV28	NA	CASSSVVPYEQYF	TGTGCCAGCAGTTCGGTAGTTCCCTACGAGCAGTACTTC
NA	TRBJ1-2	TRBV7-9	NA	CASSSLGTVVGYTF	TGTGCCAGCAGCTCCCTTGGGACTGTGGTTGGCTACACCTTC
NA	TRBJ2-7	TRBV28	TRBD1	CASSNYRGHEQYF	TGTGCCAGCAGCAACTACAGGGGCCACGAGCAGTACTTC
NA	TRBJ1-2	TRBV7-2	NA	CASSLERSGFNYGYTF	TGTGCCAGCAGCTTAGAGAGGTCTGGGTTTAACTATGGCTACACCTTC
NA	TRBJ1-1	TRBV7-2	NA	CASSLIPGGAFF	TGTGCCAGCAGCTTAATTCCGGGGGGAGCTTTCTTT
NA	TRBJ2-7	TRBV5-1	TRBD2	CASSFMGLLPYEQYF	TGCGCCAGCAGCTTTATGGGACTACTCCCCTACGAGCAGTACTTC
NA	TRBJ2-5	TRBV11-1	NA	CASSLPHGGEETQYF	TGTGCCAGCAGCTTACCCCATGGTGGGGAGGAGACCCAGTACTTC